These 2 T cell receptor beta chains were sequenced from one sample in a study of control samples from healthy donors and cancer patients. Sequencing used immunoSEQ multiplex PCR; TCRdb keeps in-frame clones, though not all of them. The table lists approximately 70,000 clones, roughly nine tenths of them singletons. Source material: PBMCs. The source of these receptors is a man aged 55 to 70 with lung cancer.

This chain uses TRBV5-1 with TRBJ1-3; 8 bases map to TRBD1. The V gene's germline CDR1 is SGHRS and CDR2 YFSETQ. The CDR3 runs 14 residues. The V segment lost 7 bases and the J segment 0 bases; nucleotides outside the gene matches: 3. The CDR3 DNA is TGCGCCAGCTATACAGGGGGCTCTGGAAACACCATATATTTT. This sequence encodes CASYTGGSGNTIYF.

The chain uses TRBV4-1 and TRBJ1-2; D is undetermined. The V end was cut by 0 bases, the J end by 0 bases, with 8 bases between. This CDR3 comprises 15 residues. The germline V gene has CDR1 MGHRA and CDR2 YSYEKL. The CDR3 DNA reads as TGCGCCAGCAGCCAAGAGGGAGGAGCTAACTATGGCTACACCTTC. It translates to CASSQEGGANYGYTF.